This T cell receptor (beta chain) appears in the sequencing data of a study of T cell changes during pregnancy in multiple sclerosis. CDR1 is MNHEY, CDR2 SVGAGI, per germline. Trimming cost V 5 bases and J 3 bases; bases outside gene matches: 9. The CDR3 is 15 residues long. Profiling relied on immunoSEQ multiplex PCR, and the TCRdb table lists in-frame clones only, not all of them. The table records about 40,000 clones, around nine tenths of them present only once. The receptor was derived from a female donor with multiple sclerosis, enrolled in a pregnancy study. The sequencing here drew on peripheral blood, taken before pregnancy. The genes are TRBV6-5 and TRBJ2-7; the match to TRBD1 covers 8 bases. This CDR3 reads CASSVRGQANYEQYF. In DNA form, the CDR3 reads TGTGCCAGCAGTGTTAGGGGACAGGCGAACTACGAGCAGTACTTC.